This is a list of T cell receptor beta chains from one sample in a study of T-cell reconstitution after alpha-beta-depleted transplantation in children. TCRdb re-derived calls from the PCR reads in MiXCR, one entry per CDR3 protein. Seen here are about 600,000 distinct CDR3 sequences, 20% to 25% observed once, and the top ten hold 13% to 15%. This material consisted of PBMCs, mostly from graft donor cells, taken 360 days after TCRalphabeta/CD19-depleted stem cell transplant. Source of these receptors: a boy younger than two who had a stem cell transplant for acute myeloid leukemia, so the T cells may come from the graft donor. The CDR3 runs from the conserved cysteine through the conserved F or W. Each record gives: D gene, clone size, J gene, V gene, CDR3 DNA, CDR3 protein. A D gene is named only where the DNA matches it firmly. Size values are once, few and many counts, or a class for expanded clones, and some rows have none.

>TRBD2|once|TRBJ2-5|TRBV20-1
TGCAGTGCTCCCCGGGGGGAGTGGGAGACCCAGTACTTC
CSAPRGEWETQYF
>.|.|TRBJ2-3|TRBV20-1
TGCAGTGTTACATTGTTGGGAGCCACCACAGATACGCAGTATTTT
CSVTLLGATTDTQYF
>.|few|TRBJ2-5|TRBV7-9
TGTGCCAGCAGCTTAGCCGGGCAACCAAGGGGCCAGTACTTC
CASSLAGQPRGQYF
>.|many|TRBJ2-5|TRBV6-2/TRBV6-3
TGTGCCAGCAGTTACGGCAGGGGATACGAGACCCAGTACTTC
CASSYGRGYETQYF
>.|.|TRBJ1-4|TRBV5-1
TGCGCCAGCAGCGCGCTGGGGCGAGTGGGCACAGGAAATGAAAAACTGTTTTTT
CASSALGRVGTGNEKLFF
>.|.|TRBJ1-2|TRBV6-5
TGTGCCAGCAGTTATCACAGCAGAAACTATGGCTACACCTTC
CASSYHSRNYGYTF
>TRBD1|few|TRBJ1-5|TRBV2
TGTGCCAGCAACAAGGACAGGGAGGCTCAGCCCCAGCATTTT
CASNKDREAQPQHF
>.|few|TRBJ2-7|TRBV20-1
TGCAGTGCTGGAACAGGGTACGAGCAGTACTTC
CSAGTGYEQYF
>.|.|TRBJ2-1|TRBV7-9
TGTGCCAGCAGCCCGCCGGTTGAGCGTGAGCAGTTCTTC
CASSPPVEREQFF
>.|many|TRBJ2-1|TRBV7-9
TGTGCCAGCAGCTTATTCGAGGACAATGAGCAGTTCTTC
CASSLFEDNEQFF
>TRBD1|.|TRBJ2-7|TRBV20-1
TGCAGTGCTTGTGACAGGGGCGGTCAAAGGTCCTACGAGCAGTACTTC
CSACDRGGQRSYEQYF
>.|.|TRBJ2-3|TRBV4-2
TGTGCCAGCAGCCGCGGGGGACAGCTAAACACAGATACGCAGTATTTT
CASSRGGQLNTDTQYF
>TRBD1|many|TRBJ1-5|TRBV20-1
TGCAGTGCTAGAGCTGTTGGACAGGGTAGCAATCAGCCCCAGCATTTT
CSARAVGQGSNQPQHF
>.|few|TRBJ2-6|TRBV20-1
TGCAGTGTCCCACAGGGACTCTCTGGGGCCAACGTCCTGACTTTC
CSVPQGLSGANVLTF
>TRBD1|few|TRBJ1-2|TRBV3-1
TGTGCCAGCAGCCAAGGGTCGGACAGGGGTTATGGCTACACCTTC
CASSQGSDRGYGYTF
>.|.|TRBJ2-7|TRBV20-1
TGCAGTGCTAGTCCTCACTCAGATGGATACGAGCAGTACTTC
CSASPHSDGYEQYF
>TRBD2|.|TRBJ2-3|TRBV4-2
TGTGCCAGCAGCAGGAACTTAGCGGGGGGGCGTCCAGATACGCAGTATTTT
CASSRNLAGGRPDTQYF
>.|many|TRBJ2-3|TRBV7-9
TGTGCCAGCAGCACCGTAGCGTCGAGGATGGCAGATACGCAGTATTTT
CASSTVASRMADTQYF
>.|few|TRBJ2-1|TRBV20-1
TGCAGTGCCCAAGGTTGGAATGAGCAGTTCTTC
CSAQGWNEQFF
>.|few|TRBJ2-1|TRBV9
TGTGCCAGCAGCCCCGAATCTAGCGTCGTCACCTATGAGCAGTTCTTC
CASSPESSVVTYEQFF
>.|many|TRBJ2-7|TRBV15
TGTGCCACCAGCAGGGGAAAAACCAGGGTCGCCTACGAGCAGTACTTC
CATSRGKTRVAYEQYF
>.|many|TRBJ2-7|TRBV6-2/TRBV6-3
TGTGCCACAAACGGGGATAGGCCGTACTTC
CATNGDRPYF
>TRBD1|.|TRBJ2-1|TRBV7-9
TGTGCCAGCAGCCTCCGGACAGGGGCCTCCTACAATGAGCAGTTCTTC
CASSLRTGASYNEQFF
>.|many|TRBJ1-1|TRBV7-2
TGTGCCAGCAGCTTGGCACTGACCGACACTGAAGCTTTCTTT
CASSLALTDTEAFF
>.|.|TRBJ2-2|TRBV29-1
TGCAGCGTTGAAGACAGCTGGAGCGGGGAGCTGTTTTTT
CSVEDSWSGELFF
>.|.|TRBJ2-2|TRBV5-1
TGCGCCAGCAGCTTGGTGGGCCTTAACACCGGGGAGCTGTTTTTT
CASSLVGLNTGELFF
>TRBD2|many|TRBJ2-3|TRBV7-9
TGTGCCAGCAGGTTTAGCGGGGGCCTCACAGATACGCAGTATTTT
CASRFSGGLTDTQYF
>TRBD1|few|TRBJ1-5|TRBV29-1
TGCAGCTTCAACAGGGGGTTAAATCAGCCCCAGCATTTT
CSFNRGLNQPQHF
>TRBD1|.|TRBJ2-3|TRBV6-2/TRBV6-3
TGTGCCAGCAGTTCGGGACAGGGGGCACGGCCGACAGATACGCAGTATTTT
CASSSGQGARPTDTQYF
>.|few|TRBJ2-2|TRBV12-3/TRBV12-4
TGTGCCAGCAGTTTCAGTGGGGCGCTTAGCACCGGGGAGCTGTTTTTT
CASSFSGALSTGELFF
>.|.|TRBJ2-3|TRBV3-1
TGTGCCAGCAGCCAAGATACAGAACTGGTTGCAGATACGCAGTATTTT
CASSQDTELVADTQYF
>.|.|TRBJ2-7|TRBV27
TGTGCCAGCCCCCATGCAGGCAACTACGAGCAGTACTTC
CASPHAGNYEQYF
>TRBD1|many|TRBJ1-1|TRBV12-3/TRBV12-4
TGTGCCAGCAGGTGGACAGGGTCATTGAACACTGAAGCTTTCTTT
CASRWTGSLNTEAFF
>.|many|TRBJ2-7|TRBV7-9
TGTGCCAGCAGCTTAGATCTACGAGGCTACGAGCAGTACTTC
CASSLDLRGYEQYF
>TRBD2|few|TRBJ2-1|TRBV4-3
TGCGCCAGCAGCCAAGATCTTAAGCGGGGGGCCTACAATGAGCAGTTCTTC
CASSQDLKRGAYNEQFF
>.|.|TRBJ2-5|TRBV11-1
TGTGCCAGCAGCTTAGCCATTTTACCGGGACCTCAAGAGACCCAGTACTTC
CASSLAILPGPQETQYF
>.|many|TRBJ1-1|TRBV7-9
TGTGCCAGCAGGCCCACAGGCGACGGAGACACTGAAGCTTTCTTT
CASRPTGDGDTEAFF
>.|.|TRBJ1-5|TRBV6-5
TGTGCCAGCAGTTACGGTCCAGGGGGCAATCAGCCCCAGCATTTT
CASSYGPGGNQPQHF
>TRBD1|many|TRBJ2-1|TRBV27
TGTGCCAGCAGTTTTACAGGGGACCATCGGCAGTTCTTC
CASSFTGDHRQFF
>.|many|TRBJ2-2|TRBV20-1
TGCAGTGCCAGGTCCGCCGGGTCCGGCGGGGAGCTGTTTTTT
CSARSAGSGGELFF